This T cell receptor (beta chain) was captured by sequencing in a study of T cells in Graves' hyperthyroidism and ophthalmopathy. General observations from the study: Most thyroid clonotypes expanded above 0.001 were also detected in blood.

With V trimmed by 0 bases and J by 2 bases, 9 bases remained unmatched. This CDR3 has 19 amino acids. Germline-derived CDR1 and CDR2 are MNHNY and SVGAGI (reference sequence). This clonotype was detected ten times or more. The antigen is undetermined. The source material, RNA transcripts, was used to amplify TCR beta CDR3 regions. An initial round of RT-PCR targeting the TCR CDR3 relied on the HTBI primer set. MiXCR, run by TCRdb on the multiplex PCR reads, gives a single entry per CDR3 protein. The sample lists fewer than 350,000 distinct CDR3 sequences, 15% to 20% seen once, with less than 65% in the top ten. Uncontrolled infections, other autoimmune diseases, pregnancy or lactation led to exclusion of patients.

The chain has TRBV6-6 and TRBJ2-7, with 14 bases identical to TRBD2. Sequencing used blood. This clonotype was obtained from a woman aged 45-65 years with Graves' hyperthyroidism. Here the CDR3 DNA reads TGTGCCAGCAGTTACTCAACTGGGACTAGCGGGAGACACCCCTACGAGCAGTACTTC. Its translation: CASSYSTGTSGRHPYEQYF.